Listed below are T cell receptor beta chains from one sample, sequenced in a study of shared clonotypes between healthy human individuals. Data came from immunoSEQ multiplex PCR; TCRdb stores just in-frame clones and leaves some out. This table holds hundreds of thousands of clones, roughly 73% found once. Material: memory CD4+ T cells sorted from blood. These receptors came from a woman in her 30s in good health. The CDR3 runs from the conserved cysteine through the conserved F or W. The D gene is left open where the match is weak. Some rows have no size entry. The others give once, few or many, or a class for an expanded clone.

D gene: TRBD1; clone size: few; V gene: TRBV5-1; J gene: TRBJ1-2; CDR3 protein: CASSLEGQGAGGYTF; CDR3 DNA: TGCGCCAGCAGCTTGGAGGGACAGGGGGCCGGTGGCTACACCTTC
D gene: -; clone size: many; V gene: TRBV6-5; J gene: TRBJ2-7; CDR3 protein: CASRLDLAREQYF; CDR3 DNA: TGTGCCAGCAGGCTGGACCTGGCCCGCGAGCAGTACTTC
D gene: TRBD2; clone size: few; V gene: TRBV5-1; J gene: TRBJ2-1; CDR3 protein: CASSVSSGSYNEQFF; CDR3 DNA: TGCGCCAGCAGCGTGTCTAGCGGGAGCTACAATGAGCAGTTCTTC
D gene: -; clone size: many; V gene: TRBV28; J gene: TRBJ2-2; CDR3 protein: CASRRENTGELFF; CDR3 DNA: TGTGCCAGCAGACGGGAGAACACCGGGGAGCTGTTTTTT
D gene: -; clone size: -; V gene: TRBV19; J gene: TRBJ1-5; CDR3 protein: CASSGYSSNQPQHF; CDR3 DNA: TGTGCCAGTAGTGGATATAGTAGCAATCAGCCCCAGCATTTT
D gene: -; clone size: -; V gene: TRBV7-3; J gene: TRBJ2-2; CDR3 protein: CASSPNQNTGELFF; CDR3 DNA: TGTGCCAGCAGCCCGAATCAAAACACCGGGGAGCTGTTTTTT
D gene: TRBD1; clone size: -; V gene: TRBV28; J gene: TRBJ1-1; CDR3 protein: CASSPGGRDSYF; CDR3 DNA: TGTGCCAGCAGCCCAGGCGGTAGGGACAGCTACTTT
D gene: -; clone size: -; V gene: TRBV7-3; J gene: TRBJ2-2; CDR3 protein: CASSLTGGNTGELFF; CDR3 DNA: TGTGCCAGCAGCTTAACAGGGGGAAACACCGGGGAGCTGTTTTTT
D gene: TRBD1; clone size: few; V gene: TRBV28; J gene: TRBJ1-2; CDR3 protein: CASSFKDRVLYGYTF; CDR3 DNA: TGTGCCAGCAGTTTTAAGGACAGGGTTCTCTATGGCTACACCTTC
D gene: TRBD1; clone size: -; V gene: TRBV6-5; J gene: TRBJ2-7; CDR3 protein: CASSITGGEQYF; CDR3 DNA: TGTGCCAGCAGCATAACAGGGGGCGAGCAGTACTTC
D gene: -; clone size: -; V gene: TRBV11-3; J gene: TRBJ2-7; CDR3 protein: CASSLNPGGIDEQYF; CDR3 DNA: TGTGCCAGCAGCTTAAATCCTGGCGGGATCGACGAGCAGTACTTC
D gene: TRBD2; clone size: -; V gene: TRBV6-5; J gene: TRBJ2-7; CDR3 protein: CASSYSLAGVSYEQYF; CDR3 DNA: TGTGCCAGCAGTTACTCTCTAGCGGGTGTCTCCTACGAGCAGTACTTC
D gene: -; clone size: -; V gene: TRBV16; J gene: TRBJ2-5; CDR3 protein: CASSQSTRQETQYF; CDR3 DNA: TGTGCCAGCAGCCAATCCACCCGACAAGAGACCCAGTACTTC
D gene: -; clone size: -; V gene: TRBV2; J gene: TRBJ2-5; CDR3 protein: CASSGSGGAQYF; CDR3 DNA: TGTGCCAGCAGTGGTAGCGGTGGTGCCCAGTACTTC
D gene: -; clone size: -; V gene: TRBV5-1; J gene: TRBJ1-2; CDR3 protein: CASSLGGTSNYGYTF; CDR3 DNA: TGCGCCAGCAGCTTGGGCGGGACCTCTAACTATGGCTACACCTTC
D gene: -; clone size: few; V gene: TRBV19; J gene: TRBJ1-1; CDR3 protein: CASSNRNTEAFF; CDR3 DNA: TGTGCCAGTAGTAACAGGAACACTGAAGCTTTCTTT
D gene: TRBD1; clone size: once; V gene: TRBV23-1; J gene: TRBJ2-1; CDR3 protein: CASSQSGRTGERNEQFF; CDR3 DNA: TGCGCCAGCAGTCAATCGGGGAGGACAGGGGAGAGGAATGAGCAGTTCTTC
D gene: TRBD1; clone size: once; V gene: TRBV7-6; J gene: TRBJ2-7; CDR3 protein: CASSLTGQGYEQYF; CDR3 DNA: TGTGCCAGCAGCTTAACGGGACAGGGCTACGAGCAGTACTTC
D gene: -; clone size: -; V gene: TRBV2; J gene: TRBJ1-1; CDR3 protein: CASGTGNMNTEAFF; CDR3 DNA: TGTGCCAGCGGTACGGGGAACATGAACACTGAAGCTTTCTTT
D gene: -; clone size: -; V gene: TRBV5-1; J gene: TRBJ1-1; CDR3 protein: CASSFDTYTEAFF; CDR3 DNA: TGCGCCAGCAGCTTCGACACTTACACTGAAGCTTTCTTT
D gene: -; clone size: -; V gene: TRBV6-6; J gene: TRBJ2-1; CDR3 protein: CASSLTGTAYNEQFF; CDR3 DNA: TGTGCCAGCAGTTTGACCGGGACTGCCTACAATGAGCAGTTCTTC
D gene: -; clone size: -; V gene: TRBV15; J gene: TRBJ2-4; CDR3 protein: CATSKPKGDGRNIQYF; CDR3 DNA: TGTGCCACCAGCAAGCCCAAGGGGGACGGGAGAAACATTCAGTACTTC
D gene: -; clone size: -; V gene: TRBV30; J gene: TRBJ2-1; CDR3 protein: CARSRQGNNNEQFF; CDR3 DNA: TGTGCCCGGAGCCGGCAGGGGAACAACAATGAGCAGTTCTTC
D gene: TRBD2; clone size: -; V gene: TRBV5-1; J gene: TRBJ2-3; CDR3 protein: CASSSIAGGSDTQYF; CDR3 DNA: TGCGCCAGCAGCAGCATAGCGGGGGGGTCGGATACGCAGTATTTT
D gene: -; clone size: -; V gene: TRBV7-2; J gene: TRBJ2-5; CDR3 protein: CASSFRQETQYF; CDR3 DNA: TGTGCCAGCAGCTTCCGCCAAGAGACCCAGTACTTC
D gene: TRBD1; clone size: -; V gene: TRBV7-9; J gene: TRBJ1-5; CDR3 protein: CASSIQGDQPQHF; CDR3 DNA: TGTGCCAGCAGCATACAGGGGGACCAGCCCCAGCATTTT
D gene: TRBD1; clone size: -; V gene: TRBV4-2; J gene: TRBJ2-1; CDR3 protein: CASSHSGGFRNEQFF; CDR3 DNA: TGTGCCAGCAGCCATTCAGGGGGCTTTAGGAATGAGCAGTTCTTC
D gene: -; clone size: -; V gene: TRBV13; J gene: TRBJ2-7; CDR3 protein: CASSFPIDSYEQYF; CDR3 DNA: TGTGCCAGCAGCTTCCCGATCGACTCCTACGAGCAGTACTTC
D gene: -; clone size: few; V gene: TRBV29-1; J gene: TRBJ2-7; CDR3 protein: CSVEEMAGDEQYF; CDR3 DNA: TGCAGCGTTGAAGAGATGGCAGGGGACGAGCAGTACTTC
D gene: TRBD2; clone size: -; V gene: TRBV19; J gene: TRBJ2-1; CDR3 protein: CASSWTSGRHSYNEQFF; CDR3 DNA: TGTGCCAGTAGCTGGACTAGCGGGAGGCATTCCTACAATGAGCAGTTCTTC
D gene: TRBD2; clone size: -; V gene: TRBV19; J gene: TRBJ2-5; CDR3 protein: CASSIGGLAGETQYF; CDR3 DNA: TGTGCCAGTAGTATAGGGGGACTAGCGGGAGAGACCCAGTACTTC
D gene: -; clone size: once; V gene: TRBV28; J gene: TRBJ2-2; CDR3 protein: CASSFQRTGGELFF; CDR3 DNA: TGTGCCAGCAGTTTCCAGAGGACCGGCGGGGAGCTGTTTTTT
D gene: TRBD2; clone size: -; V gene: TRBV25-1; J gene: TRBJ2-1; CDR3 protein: CASSDDGREPRYNEQFF; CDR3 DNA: TGTGCCAGCAGTGACGATGGGCGGGAGCCCCGCTACAATGAGCAGTTCTTC
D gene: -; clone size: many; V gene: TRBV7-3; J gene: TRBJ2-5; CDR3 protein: CASSSSGPPGGKTQYF; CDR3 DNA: TGTGCCAGCAGCTCCTCCGGGCCCCCCGGTGGAAAGACCCAGTACTTC
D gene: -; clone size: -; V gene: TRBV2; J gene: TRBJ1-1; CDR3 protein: CASSEGRNTEAFF; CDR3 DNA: TGTGCCAGCAGTGAAGGTAGGAACACTGAAGCTTTCTTT
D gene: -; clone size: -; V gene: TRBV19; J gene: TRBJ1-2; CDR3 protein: CASRRGTGNYGYTF; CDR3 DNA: TGTGCCAGCCGAAGGGGGACCGGAAACTATGGCTACACCTTC
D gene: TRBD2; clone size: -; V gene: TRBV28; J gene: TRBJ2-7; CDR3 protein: CASSLPRRNSGRSSYEQYF; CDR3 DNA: TGTGCCAGCAGCTTGCCACGGCGGAATAGCGGGAGGAGCTCCTACGAGCAGTACTTC
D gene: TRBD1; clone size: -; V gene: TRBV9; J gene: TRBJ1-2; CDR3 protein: CASSARDRGSYGYTF; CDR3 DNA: TGTGCCAGCAGCGCAAGGGACAGGGGAAGCTATGGCTACACCTTC
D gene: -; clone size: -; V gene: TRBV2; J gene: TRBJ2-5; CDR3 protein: CASSGYSAQETQYF; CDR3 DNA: TGTGCCAGCAGTGGGTACAGTGCACAAGAGACCCAGTACTTC
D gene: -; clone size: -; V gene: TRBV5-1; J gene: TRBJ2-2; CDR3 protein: CASSVGRDRIGELFF; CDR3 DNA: TGCGCCAGCAGCGTAGGGCGGGATCGGATCGGGGAGCTGTTTTTT
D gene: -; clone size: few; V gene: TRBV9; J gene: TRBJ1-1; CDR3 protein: CASSADTEAFF; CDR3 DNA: TGTGCCAGCAGCGCGGACACTGAAGCTTTCTTT
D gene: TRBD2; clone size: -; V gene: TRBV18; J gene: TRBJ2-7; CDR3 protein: CASSPTVAGPYEQYF; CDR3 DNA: TGTGCCAGCTCACCGACCGTAGCGGGGCCCTACGAGCAGTACTTC
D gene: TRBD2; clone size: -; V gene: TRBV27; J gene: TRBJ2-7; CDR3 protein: CASSFSLAGTYEQYF; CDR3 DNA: TGTGCCAGCAGTTTTTCACTAGCGGGAACCTACGAGCAGTACTTC
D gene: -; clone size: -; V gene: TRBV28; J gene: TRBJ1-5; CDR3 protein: CASSLWDRNQPQHF; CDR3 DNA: TGTGCCAGCAGTTTATGGGACAGAAATCAGCCCCAGCATTTT
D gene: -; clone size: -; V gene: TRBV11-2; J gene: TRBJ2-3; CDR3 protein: CASSLEGPGGTDTQYF; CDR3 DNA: TGTGCCAGCAGCCTAGAGGGCCCCGGCGGCACAGATACGCAGTATTTT
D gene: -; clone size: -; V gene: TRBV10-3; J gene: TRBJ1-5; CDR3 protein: CAISDLGEIGQPQHF; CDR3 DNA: TGTGCCATCAGTGACCTAGGGGAAATAGGCCAGCCCCAGCATTTT
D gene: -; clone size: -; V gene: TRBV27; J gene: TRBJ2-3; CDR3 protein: CASSLRLVGDTQYF; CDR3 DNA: TGTGCCAGCAGTCTCCGACTAGTGGGAGATACGCAGTATTTT
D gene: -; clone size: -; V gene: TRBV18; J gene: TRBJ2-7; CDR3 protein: CASSSSGHLYEQYF; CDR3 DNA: TGTGCCAGCTCATCTTCGGGACACCTCTACGAGCAGTACTTC
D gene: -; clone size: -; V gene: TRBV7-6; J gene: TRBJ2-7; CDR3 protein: CASSLGALVGEQYF; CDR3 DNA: TGTGCCAGCAGCTTAGGGGCCCTAGTCGGCGAGCAGTACTTC
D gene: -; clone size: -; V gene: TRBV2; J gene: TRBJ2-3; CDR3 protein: CASGWGGADTQYF; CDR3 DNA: TGTGCCAGCGGGTGGGGGGGCGCAGATACGCAGTATTTT